Listed below are T cell receptor beta chains from one sample, sequenced in a study of early T cells in non-severe SARS-CoV-2 infection. MiXCR, run by TCRdb on the 5' RACE reads, gives a single entry per CDR3 protein. In the table there are 24,000 or so distinct CDR3 sequences, less than 6% of which are singletons. Input material: whole blood. These receptors all stem from an adult who was a healthcare worker with PCR-confirmed SARS-CoV-2 infection or an uninfected control (not recorded which). Each CDR3 is given with its conserved first and last residue. D genes are given only for firm matches. Size values are once, few and many counts, or a class for expanded clones, and some rows have none.

d_gene,v_gene,abundance,j_gene,len,CDR3nt,CDR3aa
.,TRBV5-1,many,TRBJ2-2,16,TGCGCCAGCAGCTTTTGGCAAGGGAGTAGCACCGGGGAGCTGTTTTTT,CASSFWQGSSTGELFF
TRBD2,TRBV20-1,many,TRBJ2-1,15,TGCAGTGCCAAAACTAGCGGGAATCCCTACAATGAGCAGTTCTTC,CSAKTSGNPYNEQFF
.,TRBV18,many,TRBJ2-5,17,TGTGCCAGCTCACCCCTACCTGTAACAAGACAAAAAGAGACCCAGTACTTC,CASSPLPVTRQKETQYF
.,TRBV5-4,many,TRBJ2-7,14,TGTGCCAGCAGCTTGGGGCCCACCGGGGGCGAGCAGTACTTC,CASSLGPTGGEQYF
.,TRBV15,many,TRBJ1-4,16,TGTGCCACCAGCAGAGATCCCAGGGTCCGTGATGAAAAACTGTTTTTT,CATSRDPRVRDEKLFF
.,TRBV12-3/TRBV12-4,.,TRBJ2-7,14,TGTGCCAGCAGTGGGACGAGGGGGTTGGGCGAGCAGTACTTC,CASSGTRGLGEQYF
.,TRBV2,many,TRBJ1-1,13,TGTGCCAGCAGTGGATATAAGAACACTGAAGCTTTCTTT,CASSGYKNTEAFF
TRBD1,TRBV4-3,many,TRBJ2-7,16,TGCGCCAGCAGCCAAGGGACAGGGGGAAGATCGGGGGAGCAGTACTTC,CASSQGTGGRSGEQYF
.,TRBV6-1,medium-sized,TRBJ2-1,15,TGTGCCAGCAGTCAAGACGGGAGCTCCTACAATGAGCAGTTCTTC,CASSQDGSSYNEQFF
.,TRBV2,many,TRBJ2-3,13,TGTGCCAGCACCCGGGACGGCCCAGATACGCAGTATTTT,CASTRDGPDTQYF
TRBD2,TRBV4-2,few,TRBJ2-1,18,TGTGCCAGCAGCCAAGTCGGCGGGGGGCGCAGCTCCTACAATGAGCAGTTCTTC,CASSQVGGGRSSYNEQFF
.,TRBV9,many,TRBJ1-1,13,TGTGCCAGCACGACCGGGGTTGACACTGAAGCTTTCTTT,CASTTGVDTEAFF
.,TRBV19,.,TRBJ2-3,17,TGTGCCAGTAGCGCCCGGACGGGTGGCGTTAGCACAGATACGCAGTATTTT,CASSARTGGVSTDTQYF
.,TRBV27,few,TRBJ2-7,16,TGTGCCAGTGCGTCGGCCGTCGGGGGCCTATCCTACGAGCAGTACTTC,CASASAVGGLSYEQYF
.,TRBV20-1,few,TRBJ2-7,15,TGCAGTGCTAGTGTACGGGGTGGGCCACTCAACGAGCAGTACTTC,CSASVRGGPLNEQYF
.,TRBV5-6,.,TRBJ1-2,16,TGTGCCAGCAGCCTGCCCGGGACCTTCTCGAACTATGGCTACACCTTC,CASSLPGTFSNYGYTF
.,TRBV5-5,many,TRBJ2-5,14,TGTGCCAGCAGCTTGGTTACAGGAGTTGGGACCCAGTACTTC,CASSLVTGVGTQYF
.,TRBV7-9,many,TRBJ2-3,15,TGTGCCAGCAGCTTAAACAGGGATAGCACAGATACGCAGTATTTT,CASSLNRDSTDTQYF
TRBD2,TRBV27,.,TRBJ2-1,13,TGTGCCAGCACCCTGACTAGCGGGGGGTCTCGGTTCTTC,CASTLTSGGSRFF
.,TRBV14,few,TRBJ2-6,18,TGTGCCAGCAGCCAAGATTTGGCCAGCCGCTCTGGGGCCAACGTCCTGACTTTC,CASSQDLASRSGANVLTF
.,TRBV5-1,many,TRBJ2-3,14,TGCGCCAGCGGAGTCGTGGCCTCCGGGGATACGCAGTATTTT,CASGVVASGDTQYF
.,TRBV4-3,many,TRBJ2-7,16,TGCGCCAGCAGCCAAGTATACGCGGACATAGACTACGAGCAGTACTTC,CASSQVYADIDYEQYF